This T cell receptor beta chain was observed in a study of cytomegalovirus exposure and HLA in healthy donors. Overall study results and limits: Follow-up analysis found HLA locus-dependent TCR association rates, highest for DRB1 and lowest for HLA-C. At a 0.05 false discovery rate, a later analysis found about 17,000 TCR beta sequences to be associated with HLA alleles.

The germline V gene has CDR1 SGHDN and CDR2 FVKESK. The CDR3 runs 11 residues. V lost 2 bases, J lost 15 bases, and 11 bases lay in between. To note about this clone: The antigen remains unidentified.

It was with 60 Vbeta and 13 Jbeta primers that the PCR ran. Libraries were prepared by immunoSEQ multiplex PCR; TCRdb keeps only in-frame clonotypes and omits some of them. The sample has about 98,000 clones; more than 60% are singletons. The TCR was taken from a man aged 50 or older in good health and CMV-seronegative. This chain uses TRBV14 with TRBJ2-1; D might be TRBD1 (5 bases). Sequencing was done on a sample of PBMCs. CDR3 amino acids: CASSQKGWLFF. The CDR3 DNA follows: TGTGCCAGCAGCCAAAAGGGGTGGTTGTTCTTC. The full variable domain, with the rest looked up from reference TRBV14 and TRBJ2-1, is EAGVTQFPSHSVIEKGQTVTLRCDPISGHDNLYWYRRVMGKEIKFLLHFVKESKQDESGMPNNRFLAERTGGTYSTLKVQPAELEDSGVYFCASSQKGWLFFGPGTRLTVL.